These 30 T cell receptor beta chains were all obtained from the same sample, sequenced in a study of CD8 T cells in ankylosing spondylitis. Study-wide points: For ankylosing spondylitis blood, a TCR beta motif of under ten highly homologous variants appeared characteristic.

TCRdb itself ran the 5' RACE reads through MiXCR, one entry per CDR3 protein. Of hundreds of thousands of distinct CDR3 sequences detected, about an eighth appear once; the ten largest clones hold approximately 0.5%. Their cognate antigens are unknown. Sequencing was performed on blood, either unsorted or a sorted T cell fraction (not recorded which). All receptors derive from a male donor with ankylosing spondylitis.

This chain links TRBV27 with TRBJ2-2; TRBD1 aligns across 8 bases. The CDR3 totals 16 residues. Germline trimming cut 5 bases from V and 5 bases from J; bases unmatched to any gene: 10. Germline V gene lookup returns CDR1 MNHEY and CDR2 SMNVEV (reference sequence). The DNA of the CDR3 is TGTGCCAGCAGTCTCAGGGGGCCTATGGGGACCGGGGAGCTGTTTTTT. This translates into CASSLRGPMGTGELFF.

This clonotype was recorded at least ten times. The chain links TRBV7-9 to TRBJ2-3; D unclear. V was shortened by 5 bases and J by 4 bases, with 16 bases between the two germline ends. The CDR3 is made up of 15 amino acids. CDR1 and CDR2 (germline): SEHNR, FQNEAQ (reference sequence). The CDR3 coding sequence is TGTGCCAGCAGCCCGAGCCCCGGCCGTCCAGATACGCAGTATTTT. It codes for CASSPSPGRPDTQYF.

V usage is TRBV7-2 and J usage is TRBJ2-1; no clear D. V lost 5 bases and J 6 bases, leaving 11 bases between the germline ends. This CDR3 region has 13 residues. Germline V gene lookup returns CDR1 SGHTA and CDR2 FQGNSA. CDR3 nucleotides: TGTGCCAGCAGCAAGGAACCGGGCAATGAGCAGTTCTTC. This sequence encodes CASSKEPGNEQFF. Drawing the rest from reference TRBV7-2 and TRBJ2-1, the complete variable domain is GAGVSQSPSNKVTEKGKDVELRCDPISGHTALYWYRQSLGQGLEFLIYFQGNSAPDKSGLPSDRFSAERTGGSVSTLTIQRTQQEDSAVYLCASSKEPGNEQFFGPGTRLTVL.

CDR3 nucleotide sequence: TGTGCCACCATCCCGGGACAGAGCAATCAGCCCCAGCATTTT. It yields the protein CATIPGQSNQPQHF. The chain couples TRBV15 to TRBJ1-5, with TRBD1 identical over 7 bases. V shed 7 bases and J 1 base; nucleotides not matched to a gene: 4. This CDR3 is built from 14 residues. CDR1 and CDR2 (germline): LNHNV, YYDKDF (reference sequence).

V usage is TRBV20-1 and J usage is TRBJ2-7; 7 bases map to TRBD1. CDR1 is DFQATT and CDR2 is SNEGSKA in the germline V gene (reference sequence). Losses at the gene ends were 6 bases for V and 2 bases for J; bases not matched to a gene: 13. This CDR3 contains 15 residues. The CDR3, as DNA: TGCAGTGCCAAATTAGCCAGGACAGGCCCCTACGAGCAGTACTTC. Its protein is CSAKLARTGPYEQYF.

This chain uses TRBV7-9 with TRBJ2-2; 10 nucleotides match TRBD2. This CDR3 contains 16 residues. The V gene's germline CDR1 is SEHNR and CDR2 FQNEAQ (reference sequence). V gave up 8 bases and J gave up 0 bases; unmatched junction bases: 6. This chain's CDR3 is CASRLTSGTNTGELFF. The CDR3 nucleotides read TGTGCCAGCCGTCTTACTAGCGGGACGAACACCGGGGAGCTGTTTTTT.

The table lists this clonotype with many counts. The rearrangement links TRBV20-1 to TRBJ2-1; 13 bases are shared with TRBD2. The CDR3 spans 14 residues. Trimming removed 3 bases from V and 8 bases from J; junction bases left unmatched: 4. Germline CDR1 DFQATT, CDR2 SNEGSKA (reference sequence). For the CDR3, the DNA is TGCAGTGCTAGGGGACTAGCGGGGTGGGATGAGCAGTTCTTC. It is translated as CSARGLAGWDEQFF.

The chain links TRBV7-2 to TRBJ2-4; TRBD1 aligns across 10 bases. V shed 5 bases, J shed 5 bases, and the junction held 3 bases outside the gene matches. The CDR3 has 14 amino acids. CDR1 and CDR2 (germline): SGHTA, FQGNSA. CDR3 sequence: CASSPGTGENIQYF. Written as DNA, the CDR3 is TGTGCCAGCAGCCCTGGGACAGGGGAAAACATTCAGTACTTC.

As regards this clonotype: This may be a read error: a much more frequent sequence differs by one nucleotide. The chain employs TRBV9 and TRBJ2-5; 10 bases are a match to TRBD2. The J call may be faulty, since TRBJ2-1 better matches the DNA end. Germline CDR1 reads SGDLS; CDR2 reads YYNGEE. The CDR3 spans 15 residues. The CDR3 loop reads CASSETSGAGETQFF. The CDR3 DNA reads as TGTGCCAGCAGCGAAACTAGCGGGGCTGGAGAGACCCAGTTCTTC.

This chain connects TRBV9 to TRBJ2-3, with D possibly being TRBD1 or TRBD2 (5 bases each). Deletions cut 0 bases from V and 3 bases from J, with 11 bases between. This CDR3 is 15 amino acids long. Germline loops: CDR1 SGDLS, CDR2 YYNGEE. The DNA of the CDR3 is TGTGCCAGCAGCGTAGGAGGCAGGGAGACAGATACGCAGTATTTT. Translation: CASSVGGRETDTQYF. The entire variable domain, with the rest obtained from reference TRBV9 and TRBJ2-3, is as follows: DSGVTQTPKHLITATGQRVTLRCSPRSGDLSVYWYQQSLDQGLQFLIQYYNGEERAKGNILERFSAQQFPDLHSELNLSSLELGDSALYFCASSVGGRETDTQYFGPGTRLTVL.

This clonotype was seen many times. This chain links TRBV6-1 with TRBJ1-3, with D maybe TRBD1 (6 bases). Trimming pared 5 bases from V and 0 bases from J, leaving 11 bases between. The CDR3 is 15 residues long. Per the germline V gene, CDR1 is MNHNS and CDR2 is SASEGT. As DNA, the CDR3 is TGTGCCAGCAGTCCGGGACACCTCTCTGGAAACACCATATATTTT. Translating gives CASSPGHLSGNTIYF.

This clonotype appeared a few times. This chain connects TRBV29-1 to TRBJ1-1; 7 bases map to TRBD1. The CDR3 covers 13 residues. Germline CDR1 is SQVTM and CDR2 is ANQGSEA. The junction had 10 bases not matched to a gene; V was cut back by 4 bases and J by 8 bases. The CDR3 region has the DNA TGCAGCGTTGGGGACAGCAAGCATTACGAAGCTTTCTTT. It encodes CSVGDSKHYEAFF.

V gene TRBV2 combines with J gene TRBJ2-3; D uncertain. CDR1 is SNHLY and CDR2 is FYNNEI in the germline V gene. V was pared by 4 bases and J by 6 bases, with 8 bases between. The CDR3 has 12 amino acids. As DNA, the CDR3 is TGTGCCAGCAGTGCACTGGATGATACGCAGTATTTT. This encodes CASSALDDTQYF.

This chain joins TRBV7-9 and TRBJ2-7; 8 bases fit TRBD1. The germline V gene has CDR1 SEHNR and CDR2 FQNEAQ (reference sequence). Unmatched junction bases numbered 3, after V lost 0 bases and J lost 2 bases. The CDR3 loop spans 15 amino acids. CDR3: CASSLATGAAYEQYF. The CDR3 region has the DNA TGTGCCAGCAGCTTAGCGACAGGGGCGGCCTACGAGCAGTACTTC.

This clonotype was counted only a few times. This chain connects TRBV15 to TRBJ1-2; D is ambiguous. Germline CDR1 and CDR2: LNHNV and YYDKDF (reference sequence). The CDR3 extends over 15 amino acids. The germline V and J ends were trimmed by 1 base and 4 bases, with 13 bases remaining between them. This chain's CDR3 is CATSRGPTLPYGYTF. The CDR3 DNA is TGTGCCACCAGCAGAGGCCCAACGCTCCCCTATGGCTACACCTTC.

This clonotype was detected only a few times. The V call is TRBV4-3, the J call TRBJ2-5; 12 nucleotides align to TRBD2. The germline V gene encodes CDR1 LGHNA and CDR2 YSLEER. Trimming cost V 3 bases and J 2 bases; bases outside gene matches: 10. This CDR3 is 18 amino acids long. CDR3 amino acids: CASSQGVLAGGTQETQYF. The CDR3 DNA follows: TGCGCCAGCAGCCAGGGAGTACTAGCGGGAGGCACACAAGAGACCCAGTACTTC.

The chain recombines TRBV28 with TRBJ2-5, with 8 positions matching TRBD1. The trim removed 4 bases at V and 5 bases at J, leaving 6 bases unmatched. Germline V gives CDR1 MDHEN, CDR2 SYDVKM. This CDR3 is 14 amino acids long. CDR3 sequence (DNA): TGTGCCAGCAGTTCCCCAGGGGGCGCGGAGACCCAGTACTTC. Translating it yields CASSSPGGAETQYF.

There are a few counts of this clonotype. The V and J genes are TRBV4-2 and TRBJ2-5, with 15 positions matching TRBD2. Looked up from germline, CDR1 is LGHNA and CDR2 is YNFKEQ. V was pared by 1 base and J by 4 bases, with 7 bases of the junction left unmatched. The CDR3 length is 18 residues. CDR3 residues: CASSQGGLAGGLLETQYF. CDR3 DNA sequence: TGTGCCAGCAGCCAAGGCGGACTAGCGGGGGGGCTCCTAGAGACCCAGTACTTC.

The chain recombines TRBV28 with TRBJ2-7, with unresolved D. V was trimmed by 6 bases and J by 2 bases, leaving 17 bases between them. In germline, CDR1 is MDHEN, CDR2 SYDVKM. The CDR3 has 15 residues. DNA for the CDR3: TGTGCCAGCAGGCGACGGACCCTCCCCCCCTACGAGCAGTACTTC. This codes for CASRRRTLPPYEQYF.

This clonotype turned up a few times. The V and J genes are TRBV6-1 and TRBJ2-1; possible D gene TRBD1, 6 bases. The ends were cut back, 2 bases at V and 6 bases at J, with 14 bases in the middle. CDR1 is MNHNS and CDR2 is SASEGT in the germline V gene. The CDR3 has 15 residues. The CDR3 nucleotides read TGTGCCAGCAGTGAACCCGGGACACCATCCAATGAGCAGTTCTTC. It is translated as CASSEPGTPSNEQFF.

The V and J genes are TRBV7-2 and TRBJ2-5; 8 bases line up with TRBD2. From germline, CDR1 is SGHTA and CDR2 FQGNSA. The CDR3 runs 15 residues. With V trimmed by 3 bases and J by 2 bases, 5 bases remained unmatched. CDR3 nucleotides: TGTGCCAGCAGCTTGCGGGGGGATCTTCAAGAGACCCAGTACTTC. Amino acid sequence: CASSLRGDLQETQYF.

Written as DNA, the CDR3 is TGTGCCATCAGGCGGGATTCGTACTCTGGAAACACCATATATTTT. Amino acids: CAIRRDSYSGNTIYF. The chain carries TRBV10-3 and TRBJ1-3; no clear D. V was clipped by 6 bases and J by 0 bases, with 12 bases between them. This CDR3 comprises 15 residues. The V gene's germline CDR1 is ENHRY and CDR2 SYGVKD.

This clonotype has only a few counts. The chain links TRBV5-1 to TRBJ1-2; no clear D. V dropped 4 bases and J dropped 0 bases, with 10 bases sitting between them. Germline assignment: CDR1 SGHRS and CDR2 YFSETQ. The CDR3 is 14 residues long. CDR3 coding DNA: TGCGCCAGCAGCCCAGCCGCCGCTAACTATGGCTACACCTTC. It specifies CASSPAAANYGYTF.

This clonotype was counted ten times or more. The V call is TRBV29-1, the J call TRBJ2-3; D may be TRBD2 (6 bases). The germline CDR1 and CDR2 sequences are SQVTM and ANQGSEA. CDR3 length: 13 residues. Trimming took off 5 bases at V and 4 bases at J, with 13 bases between the two ends. Here the CDR3 DNA reads TGCAGCGTTCGCCTCCGACTAGCAGATACGCAGTATTTT. Translating it yields CSVRLRLADTQYF.

This sequence joins TRBV4-2 and TRBJ2-2; 12 bases map to TRBD2. CDR1 is LGHNA, CDR2 YNFKEQ, per germline. The CDR3 runs to 16 residues. With 0 bases clipped from V and 8 bases from J, the junction kept 4 bases outside the gene matches. CDR3 DNA sequence: TGTGCCAGCAGCCAAGAACCAGGACTAGCGGGAGGGGAGCTGTTTTTT. Protein: CASSQEPGLAGGELFF.

The chain links TRBV20-1 to TRBJ2-5; D gene ambiguous. The germline V gene has CDR1 DFQATT and CDR2 SNEGSKA (reference sequence). Between the trimmed V and J ends, which lost 6 bases and 1 base, there was a span of 12 bases. CDR3 size: 13 residues. Here the CDR3 DNA reads TGCAGTGCGCTTCTCGGCTCCCAAGAGACCCAGTACTTC. This gives the protein CSALLGSQETQYF.

J is TRBJ2-1 and V is TRBV6-5, with 10 nucleotides matching TRBD2. This CDR3 is built from 16 residues. CDR1 and CDR2 (germline): MNHEY, SVGAGI. The V segment lost 2 bases and the J segment 7 bases; nucleotides outside the gene matches: 8. The CDR3 region has the DNA TGTGCCAGCAGTTACCGTGCTAGCGGGAGAGCTAATGAGCAGTTCTTC. This sequence encodes CASSYRASGRANEQFF.

In this sample, this clonotype turned up many times. The V call is TRBV10-3, the J call TRBJ2-3, with D possibly matching TRBD2 (6 bases). Trimming removed 8 bases at V and 4 bases at J, with 13 bases between. CDR1 ENHRY and CDR2 SYGVKD come from the germline V gene. This CDR3 region has 13 residues. CDR3 coding DNA: TGTGCCATCCGAGGGACTGTTTCAGATACGCAGTATTTT. This gives the protein CAIRGTVSDTQYF.

This chain uses TRBV5-1 with TRBJ2-3, with D hard to call. The CDR3 loop spans 14 amino acids. From germline, CDR1 is SGHRS and CDR2 YFSETQ. Trimming pared 1 base from V and 2 bases from J, leaving 8 bases between. CDR3 loop: CASSLTIPTDTQYF. CDR3 bases: TGCGCCAGCAGCTTGACTATCCCCACAGATACGCAGTATTTT.

The J gene is TRBJ2-2, the V gene TRBV15; D ambiguous. The germline gives CDR1 LNHNV, CDR2 YYDKDF (reference sequence). CDR3 length: 14 residues. V lost 4 bases and J 5 bases, leaving 11 bases between the germline ends. The CDR3, as DNA: TGTGCCACCAGCAAAAGACCGATGACCGGGGAGCTGTTTTTT. Translation: CATSKRPMTGELFF.